One sample yielded the 12 T cell receptor beta chains listed below, sequenced in a study of blood T cell repertoires in COVID-19. The assay was immunoSEQ multiplex PCR, and TCRdb's table has in-frame clones only and misses some. The sample lists approximately 330,000 clones; roughly 88% were seen once. The sample was peripheral blood. The receptors originated from a woman between 45 and 60 years old with active or convalescent COVID-19.

V is TRBV6-5 and J is TRBJ1-2; no definite D call. The germline CDR1 and CDR2 sequences are MNHEY and SVGAGI. There are 13 residues in the CDR3. V shed 0 bases and J shed 6 bases, with 8 bases lying between them. The CDR3 region is CASSYSRGDGYTF. The CDR3 nucleotides read TGTGCCAGCAGTTACTCGAGAGGTGATGGCTACACCTTC.

Remarks on this clone: The sample carries other DNA sequences with the same CDR3. The V call is TRBV18, the J call TRBJ1-1; 8 nucleotides match TRBD1. The germline V gene has CDR1 KGHSH and CDR2 LQKENI. Unmatched junction bases numbered 5, after V lost 3 bases and J lost 5 bases. The CDR3 is made up of 14 amino acids. The CDR3, as DNA: TGTGCCAGCTCACCCGGGACAGGCGGAACTGAAGCTTTCTTT. Protein: CASSPGTGGTEAFF.

The V gene is TRBV9, the J gene TRBJ1-1; D perhaps matches TRBD1 (6 bases). The ends were cut back, 6 bases at V and 4 bases at J, with 22 bases in the middle. This CDR3 has 16 residues. The germline V gene has CDR1 SGDLS and CDR2 YYNGEE. The CDR3: CASNCSEGGRSTEAFF. CDR3 nucleotide sequence: TGTGCCAGCAACTGTAGTGAGGGGGGGCGGTCCACTGAAGCTTTCTTT.

This clone came up a few times. This chain uses TRBV3-1 (or the pseudogene TRBV3-2) with TRBJ2-5; perhaps TRBD1 as D (5 bases). Trimming shortened V by 0 bases and J by 5 bases, and 7 bases separated the two germline ends. Germline loops: CDR1 LGHDT, CDR2 YNNKEL (reference sequence). This CDR3 contains 13 residues. CDR3 in DNA: TGTGCCAGCAGCCAAGACAGGGTTGAGACCCAGTACTTC. This gives the protein CASSQDRVETQYF.

V and J are TRBV3-1 (or the pseudogene TRBV3-2) and TRBJ2-1, with D unclear. Germline assignment: CDR1 LGHDT and CDR2 YNNKEL (reference sequence). V lost 0 bases and J lost 6, with 9 bases in between. This CDR3 contains 14 residues. The chain's CDR3 is CASSQEHDFNEQFF. The CDR3 coding sequence is TGTGCCAGCAGCCAAGAACATGATTTCAATGAGCAGTTCTTC.

V is TRBV4-2 and J is TRBJ2-3, with 8 nucleotides matching TRBD2. The CDR3 has 17 residues. Germline V lookup: CDR1 LGHNA, CDR2 YNFKEQ. Unmatched junction bases numbered 8, after V lost 3 bases and J lost 0 bases. CDR3 region: CASSHSTIAGSTDTQYF. The CDR3 DNA follows: TGTGCCAGCAGCCACTCAACTATAGCGGGAAGCACAGATACGCAGTATTTT.

The chain has TRBV4-3 and TRBJ1-1; possible D gene TRBD1, 5 bases. The germline V and J ends were trimmed by 1 base and 7 bases, with 13 bases remaining between them. Germline V gene data show CDR1 as LGHNA and CDR2 as YSLEER. The CDR3 length is 14 residues. For the CDR3, the DNA is TGCGCCAGCAGCCAAGGGGAGGGGAGTGGTGAAGCTTTCTTT. Translating gives CASSQGEGSGEAFF.

The chain combines TRBV28 with TRBJ1-1; D not certain. Germline lookup yields CDR1 MDHEN and CDR2 SYDVKM. Trimming left V 6 bases short and J 0 bases short, with 11 bases between. The CDR3 length is 14 residues. CDR3 region: CASSRVEVNTEAFF. CDR3 nucleotides: TGTGCCAGCAGCCGCGTGGAGGTGAACACTGAAGCTTTCTTT.

The chain couples TRBV5-6 to TRBJ1-1; 8 positions match TRBD1. Per germline, CDR1 SGHDT and CDR2 YYEEEE. V was clipped by 3 bases and J by 5 bases; unmatched bases: 9. This CDR3 has 15 residues. The chain's CDR3 is CASSYRRTGLTEAFF. CDR3 bases: TGTGCCAGCAGCTACCGAAGGACAGGGTTAACTGAAGCTTTCTTT.

This clone was picked up one time. The gene calls are TRBV2 and TRBJ1-4; 7 nucleotides agree with TRBD1. This CDR3 comprises 15 residues. The germline V gene encodes CDR1 SNHLY and CDR2 FYNNEI. J was trimmed by 3 bases and V by 4 bases; bases with no gene match: 5. This CDR3 reads CASSVSGTANEKLFF. Written as DNA, the CDR3 is TGTGCCAGCAGTGTCTCCGGGACAGCTAATGAAAAACTGTTTTTT.

The chain couples TRBV10-3 to TRBJ1-1; D uncertain. V was clipped by 11 bases and J by 0 bases, with 13 bases between them. The CDR3 extends over 13 amino acids. Germline CDR1 ENHRY, CDR2 SYGVKD. CDR3 loop: CASTGLMNTEAFF. As DNA, the CDR3 is TGTGCCTCGACGGGTTTAATGAACACTGAAGCTTTCTTT.

This clone was observed once. The rearrangement links TRBV3-1 (or the pseudogene TRBV3-2) to TRBJ1-1, with TRBD1 matching 9 bases. With 3 bases clipped from V and 7 bases from J, the junction kept 9 bases outside the gene matches. The CDR3 totals 15 residues. CDR1 LGHDT and CDR2 YNNKEL come from the germline V gene (reference sequence). Written as DNA, the CDR3 is TGTGCCAGCAGCCAGGGACCGGGACAGGGATTTGAAGCTTTCTTT. Translated, it gives CASSQGPGQGFEAFF.